This T cell receptor delta chain was sequenced during a study of gamma-delta chains in newborns, infants, children. Study background: Polyclonal expansion of innate γδ T cells after birth follows microbial exposure.

TCRdb reprocessed the reads using CATT. The sample carries 8,500 to 14,000 delta-chain clones, approximately 9% recorded once. The CDR3 is 16 amino acids. The source material was blood. The V gene was left uncalled, and the J gene is TRDJ2; TRDD3, as called in the table, went unchecked against the DNA. The receptor was derived from a child who was a newborn, infant or young child, either healthy, febrile or measles-vaccinated (not recorded which). CDR3 sequence: CACDTVGDTLTAQPFF. The CDR3 coding sequence is TGTGCCTGTGACACCGTAGGGGATACTTTGACAGCACAACCCTTCTTT.